This T cell receptor beta chain was identified in a study of cytotoxic CD8 clonotypes in ibrutinib-treated CLL. Study-wide results and limits: Pretreatment clonality was elevated relative to age-matched healthy donors and paralleled circulating CD8+ T-cell counts.

Assay: immunoSEQ multiplex PCR; the TCRdb copy retains only in-frame clones and omits some. Of approximately 300,000 clones listed, roughly 85% are singletons. Remarks on this clone: As yet, its antigen is unknown.

Germline CDR1 and CDR2: LGHNA and YNFKEQ. The CDR3 spans 15 residues. Trimming removed 0 bases from V and 6 bases from J, with 15 bases in between. The receptor's source is a human donor with chronic lymphocytic leukemia. The sample was PBMCs, taken before ibrutinib treatment. The rearrangement links TRBV4-2 to TRBJ2-7; D possibly matches TRBD1 or TRBD2 (6 bases each). The CDR3 coding sequence is TGTGCCAGCAGCCAAGATCGGGGCAGGGGAGGCGAGCAGTACTTC. Protein sequence: CASSQDRGRGGEQYF.